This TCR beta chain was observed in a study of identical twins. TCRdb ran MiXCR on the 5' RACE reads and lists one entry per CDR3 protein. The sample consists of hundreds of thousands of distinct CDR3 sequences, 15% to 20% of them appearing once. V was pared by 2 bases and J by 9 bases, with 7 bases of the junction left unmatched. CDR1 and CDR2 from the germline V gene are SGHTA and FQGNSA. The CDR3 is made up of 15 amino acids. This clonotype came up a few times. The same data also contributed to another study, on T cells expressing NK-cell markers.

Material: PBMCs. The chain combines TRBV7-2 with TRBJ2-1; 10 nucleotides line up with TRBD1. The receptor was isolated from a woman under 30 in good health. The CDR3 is CASSLQGQGTGEQFF. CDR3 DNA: TGTGCCAGCAGCTTACAGGGACAGGGGACTGGTGAGCAGTTCTTC.